This T cell receptor beta chain comes out of a study of technical replicates of blood from a handful of donors. Assay used: immunoSEQ multiplex PCR; TCRdb lists only in-frame clones, some missing. The repertoire holds 65,000 to 80,000 clones, 95% to 97% seen once, with about 0.24% in the top ten. The CDR3 is made up of 18 amino acids. In germline, CDR1 is SSHAT, CDR2 FNYEAQ (reference sequence). Trimming removed 5 bases at V and 5 bases at J, with 22 bases between. The sequenced sample consisted of T cells isolated from PBMCs. The sequence was obtained from a human donor in good health. This sequence joins TRBV7-7 and TRBJ2-6; D call uncertain. The CDR3, as DNA: TGTGCCAGCAGCGGGCCCCCTAAGTGCCAAAGTCGGGCCAACGTCCTGACTTTC. It codes for CASSGPPKCQSRANVLTF.